This record concerns one T cell receptor beta chain sequence. The antigen remains unidentified. The PCR was carried out with 60 Vbeta primers and 13 Jbeta primers. Using immunoSEQ multiplex PCR, the repertoire was profiled, and TCRdb retains in-frame clones only, with some absent. This sample's table reports roughly 140,000 clones. V was clipped by 4 bases and J by 2 bases, with 14 bases between them. The V gene's germline CDR1 is LGHNA and CDR2 YSLEER. The CDR3 consists of 15 residues. This entry comes from a study of cytomegalovirus exposure and HLA in healthy donors. Study results and limitations: In an earlier analysis, most TCR beta V segments were productive about 90% or about 30% of the time. There were about 160 TCR beta chains listed as cytomegalovirus-associated. Researchers reported in a later analysis that a missense DCLRE1C variant was tied to TCR beta V- and J-gene trimming.

The sequenced sample consisted of PBMCs. The sequence was collected from a male donor in good health and CMV-seronegative. V usage is TRBV4-3 and J usage is TRBJ1-2; D is uncertain. CDR3 residues: CASSLLNPGNYGYTF. CDR3 DNA sequence: TGCGCCAGCAGCCTCTTGAACCCCGGGAACTATGGCTACACCTTC.